The clone carrying this T cell receptor (beta chain) was seen once. These data originate in a study of technical replicates of blood from a few donors. The CDR3 consists of 13 residues. Trimming pared 10 bases from V and 0 bases from J, leaving 11 bases between. CDR1 LNHNV and CDR2 YYDKDF come from the germline V gene (reference sequence). TCRdb's copy holds only in-frame clones and misses some; the assay was immunoSEQ multiplex PCR. The table has some 100,000 clones, roughly 95% seen once; the top ten hold around 0.2%. Sequenced material: T cells isolated from PBMCs. The TCR sequence derives from a human donor in good health. The rearrangement links TRBV15 to TRBJ2-3; D not certain. Written as DNA, the CDR3 is TGTGCCATCCACTTTAAGAGCACAGATACGCAGTATTTT. Translated: CAIHFKSTDTQYF.